Listed here are 22 T cell receptor beta chains from one sample, sequenced in a study of low-dose radiotherapy and immunotherapy resistance in tumors. Covering alpha and beta chains, TRAV- and TRBV-specific primers were used for the first-strand cDNA. Both a constant-region primer and a V-primer adapter served to amplify TCRs across roughly 20 PCR cycles. A single record per CDR3 protein comes from TCRdb applying MiXCR to the reads. This table holds roughly 100,000 distinct CDR3 sequences, around 20% found once. Time point reported: after trial treatment. Documented treatment: LDRT plus nivolumab, ipilimumab, low-dose cyclophosphamide and aspirin (RACIN trial). The source was PBMCs, collected after low-dose radiotherapy plus immunotherapy. The receptors were gathered from a male donor with prostate cancer.

This clonotype came up many times. Written as DNA, the CDR3 is TGTGCCAGCAGCGCAAACAGGGGCCCCTACAATGAGCAGTTCTTC. This sequence encodes CASSANRGPYNEQFF. V gene TRBV5-6 combines with J gene TRBJ2-1, with TRBD1 matching over 7 bases. From germline, CDR1 is SGHDT and CDR2 YYEEEE. This CDR3 has 15 amino acids. The V segment lost 4 bases and the J segment 2 bases; nucleotides outside the gene matches: 6. The whole variable domain, filled in from reference TRBV5-6 and TRBJ2-1, reads DAGVTQSPTHLIKTRGQQVTLRCSPKSGHDTVSWYQQALGQGPQFIFQYYEEEERQRGNFPDRFSGHQFPNYSSELNVNALLLGDSALYLCASSANRGPYNEQFFGPGTRLTVL.

This clonotype was seen at least ten times. The chain uses TRBV4-2 and TRBJ1-3; TRBD1 might be the D (6 bases). V was shortened by 3 bases and J by 4 bases, with 13 bases between the two germline ends. The CDR3 is 15 amino acids. Looked up from germline, CDR1 is LGHNA and CDR2 is YNFKEQ. DNA for the CDR3: TGTGCCAGCAGCCAGGGGGGCAGCGCGGGAAACACCATATATTTT. Encoded protein: CASSQGGSAGNTIYF.

Many counts were recorded for this clonotype. Here the CDR3 reads CASSPSGGRNEQFF. CDR3 sequence (DNA): TGTGCCAGCAGCCCGAGCGGGGGCCGCAATGAGCAGTTCTTC. This rearrangement joins TRBV7-2 to TRBJ2-1; 8 positions agree with TRBD2. Germline V gene sequence: CDR1 SGHTA, CDR2 FQGNSA. V lost 5 bases to trimming and J lost 6 bases; unmatched junction nucleotides: 6. This CDR3 is built from 14 residues. Full variable domain (missing parts from reference TRBV7-2 and TRBJ2-1): GAGVSQSPSNKVTEKGKDVELRCDPISGHTALYWYRQSLGQGLEFLIYFQGNSAPDKSGLPSDRFSAERTGGSVSTLTIQRTQQEDSAVYLCASSPSGGRNEQFFGPGTRLTVL.

This clonotype was picked up many times. This chain uses TRBV5-1 with TRBJ2-2, with TRBD2 as a possible D gene (6 bases). Trimming cost V 2 bases and J 6 bases, with 17 bases left between them. CDR1 and CDR2 (germline): SGHRS, YFSETQ. The CDR3 extends over 16 amino acids. CDR3 bases: TGCGCCAGCAGCTTTGGAGGGACGACGTTCTCCGGGGAGCTGTTTTTT. Encoded protein: CASSFGGTTFSGELFF.

In its sample, this clonotype was seen many times. J is TRBJ2-4 and V is TRBV6-1, with D perhaps matching TRBD1 or TRBD2 (5 bases each). Between the trimmed V and J ends, which lost 6 bases and 3 bases, there was a span of 30 bases. The CDR3 is 20 amino acids. The germline V gene encodes CDR1 MNHNS and CDR2 SASEGT. The CDR3 spells CASRHFPRGSSRDCKNIQYF. CDR3 nucleotide sequence: TGTGCCAGCAGGCATTTCCCCCGGGGCAGCTCTAGGGATTGCAAAAACATTCAGTACTTC.

This clonotype was recorded many times. J is TRBJ1-5 and V is TRBV11-2; D call uncertain. The V gene's germline CDR1 is SGHAT and CDR2 FQNNGV. Trimming took 5 bases from V and 6 from J, leaving 20 bases between them. The CDR3 has 16 residues. The CDR3 here is CASSADGVFRSQPQHF. As DNA, the CDR3 is TGTGCCAGCAGCGCCGATGGGGTTTTCCGTAGTCAGCCCCAGCATTTT.

This clonotype was picked up a small number of times. The genes are TRBV12-3 or TRBV12-4 and TRBJ2-5; no reliable D call. There are 13 residues in the CDR3. V shed 3 bases and J shed 3 bases, with 8 bases lying between them. In nucleotides, the CDR3 is TGTGCCAGCAGTTTCTACGGTAAAGAGACCCAGTACTTC. It yields the protein CASSFYGKETQYF.

This clonotype was observed many times. This chain links TRBV5-1 with TRBJ2-6; D is uncertain. Trimming removed 3 bases from V and 0 bases from J, with 7 bases in between. The CDR3 consists of 15 residues. Germline CDR1 is SGHRS and CDR2 is YFSETQ. CDR3 nucleotides: TGCGCCAGCAGCTCGACCCTCTCTGGGGCCAACGTCCTGACTTTC. Protein product: CASSSTLSGANVLTF.

A note on this clonotype: Just one base apart from a much larger clone, this may be a read error. The V gene is TRBV5-1, the J gene TRBJ2-1, with 14 bases that match TRBD2. Per germline, CDR1 SGHRS and CDR2 YFSETQ. V lost 5 bases and J lost 5; bases outside the gene matches: 0. CDR3 length: 14 residues. CDR3 sequence (DNA): TGCGCCAGCAGGACTAGCGGGGGGGACAATGAGCAGTTCTTC. This sequence encodes CASRTSGGDNEQFF. The full variable domain, with the rest looked up from reference TRBV5-1 and TRBJ2-1, is KAGVTQTPRYLIKTRGQQVTLSCSPISGHRSVSWYQQTPGQGLQFLFEYFSETQRNKGNFPGRFSGRQFSNSRSEMNVSTLELGDSALYLCASRTSGGDNEQFFGPGTRLTVL.

There are many counts of this clonotype. The rearrangement joins TRBV20-1 to TRBJ2-3; 12 bases fit TRBD2. This CDR3 contains 13 residues. The J segment lost 5 bases and the V segment lost 4 bases, leaving 1 base of the junction unmatched. Germline V gene lookup returns CDR1 DFQATT and CDR2 SNEGSKA (reference sequence). CDR3 residues: CSATSGGGDTQYF. For the CDR3, the DNA is TGCAGTGCTACTAGCGGGGGGGGAGATACGCAGTATTTT.

Concerning this clonotype: An end of the junction differs from the germline gene, which may be a read error. DNA of the CDR3: TGTGCCAGCAGGGTCCAAGAGACCCAGGACTTC. Its protein product is CASRVQETQDF. This chain links TRBV6-2 or TRBV6-3 with TRBJ2-5; D unclear. Germline loops: CDR1 MNHEY, CDR2 SVGEGT. CDR3 length: 11 amino acids.

This clonotype was recorded a few times. This rearrangement joins TRBV20-1 to TRBJ2-3; D possibly corresponds to TRBD2 (5 bases). This CDR3 comprises 14 residues. CDR1 and CDR2 from the germline V gene are DFQATT and SNEGSKA (reference sequence). V was clipped by 8 bases and J by 2 bases, with 17 bases between them. CDR3 amino acids: CSTQAVGITDTQYF. DNA for the CDR3: TGCAGTACCCAAGCGGTGGGAATCACAGATACGCAGTATTTT.

This clonotype was recorded many times. The chain carries TRBV6-5 and TRBJ2-7; 8 nucleotides align to TRBD2. The CDR3 runs 15 residues. Trimming removed 4 bases from V and 2 bases from J; junction bases left unmatched: 7. In germline, CDR1 is MNHEY, CDR2 SVGAGI. CDR3 coding DNA: TGTGCCAGCAGTTTGCTAGCGGGCGATACCTACGAGCAGTACTTC. Encoded protein: CASSLLAGDTYEQYF.

This rearrangement joins TRBV7-2 to TRBJ1-6; tentatively, D is TRBD1 (5 bases). Trimming pared 1 base from V and 7 bases from J, leaving 14 bases between. CDR1 is SGHTA and CDR2 is FQGNSA in the germline V gene. The CDR3 loop spans 16 amino acids. CDR3 sequence (DNA): TGTGCCAGCAGCTTAGGGGGCCCAGGGTCCAATTCACCCCTCCACTTT. Its protein product is CASSLGGPGSNSPLHF.

Ten or more counts support this clonotype. The genes are TRBV6-5 and TRBJ2-2; D possibly corresponds to TRBD1 (5 bases). Germline assignment: CDR1 MNHEY and CDR2 SVGAGI. Trimming pared 2 bases from V and 2 bases from J, leaving 6 bases between. The length of the CDR3 is 14 residues. The CDR3 DNA is TGTGCCAGCAGTTACGACAGAAACACCGGGGAGCTGTTTTTT. Translated: CASSYDRNTGELFF.

In this sample, this clonotype turned up many times. The chain couples TRBV3-1 to TRBJ1-2; D unresolved. The V and J ends lost 0 bases and 6 bases respectively, with 11 bases between them. This CDR3 contains 14 residues. Germline V gene lookup returns CDR1 LGHDT and CDR2 YNNKEL (reference sequence). This CDR3 reads CASSQESGRDGYTF. The DNA for the CDR3 is TGTGCCAGCAGCCAAGAGAGCGGGAGAGATGGCTACACCTTC. The variable domain in full, with the rest retrieved from reference TRBV3-1 and TRBJ1-2, is DTAVSQTPKYLVTQMGNDKSIKCEQNLGHDTMYWYKQDSKKFLKIMFSYNNKELIINETVPNRFSPKSPDKAHLNLHINSLELGDSAVYFCASSQESGRDGYTFGSGTRLTVV.

This clonotype was seen ten or more times. This chain links TRBV7-8 with TRBJ2-2; a possible D gene is TRBD2 (5 bases). The CDR3 sequence is 15 residues long. Germline loops: CDR1 SGHVS, CDR2 FQNEAQ. Between the trimmed V and J ends, which lost 5 bases and 8 bases, there was a span of 18 bases. CDR3 nucleotides: TGTGCCAGCAGCGCTCCGGGCTCAGGAGGTGGGGAGCTGTTTTTT. This codes for CASSAPGSGGGELFF. Full variable domain (missing parts from reference TRBV7-8 and TRBJ2-2): GAGVSQSPRYKVAKRGQDVALRCDPISGHVSLFWYQQALGQGPEFLTYFQNEAQLDKSGLPSDRFFAERPEGSVSTLKIQRTQQEDSAVYLCASSAPGSGGGELFFGEGSRLTVL.

This chain joins TRBV29-1 and TRBJ2-1; 8 bases are a match to TRBD2. V was clipped by 6 bases and J by 5 bases; unmatched bases: 18. The germline gives CDR1 SQVTM, CDR2 ANQGSEA. The CDR3 extends over 17 amino acids. CDR3 in amino acids: CSVRLWTSRTMHNEQFF. The CDR3 nucleotides read TGCAGCGTACGATTATGGACTAGCCGAACCATGCACAATGAGCAGTTCTTC.

V gene TRBV20-1 combines with J gene TRBJ2-7, with 11 bases that match TRBD1. V lost 6 bases to trimming and J lost 4 bases; unmatched junction nucleotides: 5. This CDR3 is built from 13 residues. From germline, CDR1 is DFQATT and CDR2 SNEGSKA (reference sequence). CDR3 amino acids: CSARDRGRYEQYF. Written as DNA, the CDR3 is TGCAGTGCGAGGGACAGGGGGAGGTACGAGCAGTACTTC.

With respect to this clonotype: A far bigger clonotype differs at one base, so this is likely a read error. The rearrangement links TRBV5-6 to TRBJ2-1; D possibly corresponds to TRBD2 (5 bases). Between the trimmed V and J ends, which lost 7 bases and 10 bases, there was a span of 21 bases. The CDR3 sequence is 14 residues long. Germline V gene lookup returns CDR1 SGHDT and CDR2 YYEEEE. The chain's CDR3 is CASFGNSVPSEQFF. In nucleotides, the CDR3 is TGTGCCAGCTTCGGGAACAGCGTCCCTAGCGAGCAGTTCTTC.

The chain joins TRBV20-1 to TRBJ1-1, with D unresolved. V dropped 6 bases and J dropped 3 bases, with 11 bases sitting between them. Per the germline V gene, CDR1 is DFQATT and CDR2 is SNEGSKA (reference sequence). The CDR3 totals 12 residues. This CDR3 is CSAADKDTEAFF. CDR3 DNA: TGCAGTGCGGCGGATAAGGACACTGAAGCTTTCTTT.

This clonotype has ten or more counts. The chain recombines TRBV4-2 with TRBJ2-7; D gene unclear. Per the germline V gene, CDR1 is LGHNA and CDR2 is YNFKEQ. Trimming took 4 bases from V and 2 from J, leaving 15 bases between them. This CDR3 contains 15 residues. CDR3 sequence (DNA): TGTGCCAGCAGCCTACCGGGTCCCGGCGCCTACGAGCAGTACTTC. Residues: CASSLPGPGAYEQYF.